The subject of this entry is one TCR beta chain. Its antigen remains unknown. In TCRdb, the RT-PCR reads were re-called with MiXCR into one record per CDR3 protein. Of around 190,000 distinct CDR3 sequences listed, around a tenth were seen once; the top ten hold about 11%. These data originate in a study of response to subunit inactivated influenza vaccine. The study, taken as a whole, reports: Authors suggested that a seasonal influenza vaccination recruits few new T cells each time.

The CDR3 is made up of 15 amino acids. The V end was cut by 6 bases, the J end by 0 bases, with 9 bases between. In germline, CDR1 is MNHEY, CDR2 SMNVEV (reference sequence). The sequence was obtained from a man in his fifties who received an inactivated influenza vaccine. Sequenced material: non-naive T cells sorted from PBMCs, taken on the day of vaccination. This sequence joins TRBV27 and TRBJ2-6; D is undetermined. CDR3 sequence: CASSFMISGANVLTF. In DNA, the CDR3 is TGTGCCAGCAGCTTCATGATCTCTGGGGCCAACGTCCTGACTTTC. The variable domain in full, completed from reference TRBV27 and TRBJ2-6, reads EAQVTQNPRYLITVTGKKLTVTCSQNMNHEYMSWYRQDPGLGLRQIYYSMNVEVTDKGDVPEGYKVSRKEKRNFPLILESPSPNQTSLYFCASSFMISGANVLTFGAGSRLTVL.